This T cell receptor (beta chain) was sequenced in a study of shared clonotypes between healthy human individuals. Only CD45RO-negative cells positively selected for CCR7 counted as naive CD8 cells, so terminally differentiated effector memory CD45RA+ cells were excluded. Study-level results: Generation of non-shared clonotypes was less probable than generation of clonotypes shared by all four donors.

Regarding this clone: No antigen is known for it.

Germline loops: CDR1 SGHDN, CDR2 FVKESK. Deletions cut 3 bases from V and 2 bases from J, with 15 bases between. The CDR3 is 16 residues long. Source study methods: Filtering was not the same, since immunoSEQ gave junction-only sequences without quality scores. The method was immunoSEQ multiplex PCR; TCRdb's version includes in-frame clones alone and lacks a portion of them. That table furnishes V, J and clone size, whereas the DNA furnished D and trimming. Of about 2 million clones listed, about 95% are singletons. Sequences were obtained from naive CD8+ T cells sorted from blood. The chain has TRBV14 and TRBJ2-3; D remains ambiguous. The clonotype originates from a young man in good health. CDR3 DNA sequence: TGTGCCAGCAGCCACATGGACCTTCCCCTCACAGATACGCAGTATTTT. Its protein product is CASSHMDLPLTDTQYF. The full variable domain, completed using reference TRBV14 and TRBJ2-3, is EAGVTQFPSHSVIEKGQTVTLRCDPISGHDNLYWYRRVMGKEIKFLLHFVKESKQDESGMPNNRFLAERTGGTYSTLKVQPAELEDSGVYFCASSHMDLPLTDTQYFGPGTRLTVL.